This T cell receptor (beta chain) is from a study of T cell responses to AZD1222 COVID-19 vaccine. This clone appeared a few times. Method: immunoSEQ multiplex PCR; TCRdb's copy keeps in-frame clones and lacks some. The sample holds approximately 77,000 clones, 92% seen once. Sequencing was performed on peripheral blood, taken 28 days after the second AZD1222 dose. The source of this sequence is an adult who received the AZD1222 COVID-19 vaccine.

CDR3 nucleotides: TGTGCCAGTAATCCGAGGGACTTTCCCCAGTACTTC. It is translated as CASNPRDFPQYF. The J gene is TRBJ2-5, the V gene TRBV6-7, with a tentative D call TRBD2 (6 bases). TRBV6-7 is filed as an ORF, its function uncertain. This CDR3 is 12 amino acids long. The V and J ends lost 9 bases and 9 bases respectively, with 17 bases between them.